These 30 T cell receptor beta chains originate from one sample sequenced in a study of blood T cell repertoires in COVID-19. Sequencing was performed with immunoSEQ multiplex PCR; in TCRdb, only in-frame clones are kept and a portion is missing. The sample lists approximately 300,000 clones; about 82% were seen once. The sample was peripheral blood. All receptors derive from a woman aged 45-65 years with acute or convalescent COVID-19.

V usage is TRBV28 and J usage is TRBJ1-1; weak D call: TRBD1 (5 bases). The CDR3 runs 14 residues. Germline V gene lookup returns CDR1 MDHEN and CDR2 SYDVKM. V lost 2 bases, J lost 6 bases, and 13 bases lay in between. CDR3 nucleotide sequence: TGTGCCAGCAGTTTAGACAGTGCTTTGGCTGAAGCTTTCTTT. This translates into CASSLDSALAEAFF.

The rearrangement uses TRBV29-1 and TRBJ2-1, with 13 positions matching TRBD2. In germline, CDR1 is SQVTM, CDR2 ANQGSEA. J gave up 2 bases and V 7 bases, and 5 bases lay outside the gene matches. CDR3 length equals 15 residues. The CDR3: CSGATSGRTYNEQFF. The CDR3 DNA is TGCAGCGGGGCGACTAGCGGGAGGACCTACAATGAGCAGTTCTTC.

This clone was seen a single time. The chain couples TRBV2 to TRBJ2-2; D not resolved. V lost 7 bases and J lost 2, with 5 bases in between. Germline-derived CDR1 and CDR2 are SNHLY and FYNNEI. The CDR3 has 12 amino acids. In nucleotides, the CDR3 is TGTGCCAGCAACAGAAACACCGGGGAGCTGTTTTTT. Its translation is CASNRNTGELFF.

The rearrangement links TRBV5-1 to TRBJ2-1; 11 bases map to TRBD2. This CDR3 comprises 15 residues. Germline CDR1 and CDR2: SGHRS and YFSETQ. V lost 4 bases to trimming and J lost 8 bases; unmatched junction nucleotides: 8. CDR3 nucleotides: TGCGCCAGCAGCCATGTAGCGGGAGGGCGCGATGAGCAGTTCTTC. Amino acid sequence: CASSHVAGGRDEQFF.

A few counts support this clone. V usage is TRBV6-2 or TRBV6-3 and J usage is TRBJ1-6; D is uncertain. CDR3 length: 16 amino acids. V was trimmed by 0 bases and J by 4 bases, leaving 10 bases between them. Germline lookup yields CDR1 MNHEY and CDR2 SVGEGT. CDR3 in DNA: TGTGCCAGCAGTTACTCGACACGGAATTATAATTCACCCCTCCACTTT. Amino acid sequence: CASSYSTRNYNSPLHF.

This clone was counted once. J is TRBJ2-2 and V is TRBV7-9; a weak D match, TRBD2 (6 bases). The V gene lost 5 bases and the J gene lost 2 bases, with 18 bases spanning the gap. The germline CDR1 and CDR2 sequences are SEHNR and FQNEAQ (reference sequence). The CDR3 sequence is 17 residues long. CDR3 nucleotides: TGTGCCAGCAGCCCTACATCGGGGCGGGATAACACCGGGGAGCTGTTTTTT. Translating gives CASSPTSGRDNTGELFF.

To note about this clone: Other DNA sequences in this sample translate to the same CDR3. CDR3 in DNA: TGTGCCAGCAGCCGGGGGCGGACGGGGGGGGAGCAGTTCTTC. It translates to CASSRGRTGGEQFF. This chain links TRBV2 with TRBJ2-1; 8 nucleotides line up with TRBD2. CDR1 is SNHLY, CDR2 FYNNEI, per germline. This CDR3 has 14 amino acids. The junction had 11 bases not matched to a gene; V was cut back by 6 bases and J by 10 bases.

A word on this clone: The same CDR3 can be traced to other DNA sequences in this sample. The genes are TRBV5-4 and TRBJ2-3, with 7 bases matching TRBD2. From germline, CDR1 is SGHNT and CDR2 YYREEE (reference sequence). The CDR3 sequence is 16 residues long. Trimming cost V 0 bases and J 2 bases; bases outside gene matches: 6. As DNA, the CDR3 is TGTGCCAGCAGCTTGGGGGCGGGAGTATCCACAGATACGCAGTATTTT. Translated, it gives CASSLGAGVSTDTQYF.

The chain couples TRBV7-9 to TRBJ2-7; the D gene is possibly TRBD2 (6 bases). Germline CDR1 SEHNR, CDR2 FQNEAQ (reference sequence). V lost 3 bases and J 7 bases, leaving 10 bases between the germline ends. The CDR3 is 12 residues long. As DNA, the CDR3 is TGTGCCAGCAGCTTTTCCGGGAGTGAGCAGTACTTC. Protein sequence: CASSFSGSEQYF.

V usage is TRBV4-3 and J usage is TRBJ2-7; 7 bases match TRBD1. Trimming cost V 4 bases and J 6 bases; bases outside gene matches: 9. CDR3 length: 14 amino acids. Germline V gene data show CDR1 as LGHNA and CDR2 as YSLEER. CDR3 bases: TGCGCCAGCAGCCCTGCGACAGGGTTTCCCGAGCAGTACTTC. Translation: CASSPATGFPEQYF.

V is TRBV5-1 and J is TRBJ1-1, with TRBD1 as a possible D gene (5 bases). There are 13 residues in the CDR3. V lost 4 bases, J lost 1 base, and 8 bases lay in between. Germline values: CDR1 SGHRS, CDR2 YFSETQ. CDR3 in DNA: TGCGCCAGCAGCACCCAGGGGAACACTGAAGCTTTCTTT. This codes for CASSTQGNTEAFF.

CDR3 DNA: TGTGCCAGCAGCGTAGTGGCCGCCGGGATGGGGTTAGGGGAGACCCAGTACTTC. Amino acid sequence: CASSVVAAGMGLGETQYF. This rearrangement joins TRBV9 to TRBJ2-5; a weak D match, TRBD2 (5 bases). CDR3 length: 18 amino acids. In germline, CDR1 is SGDLS, CDR2 YYNGEE. The ends were cut back, 0 bases at V and 5 bases at J, with 23 bases in the middle.

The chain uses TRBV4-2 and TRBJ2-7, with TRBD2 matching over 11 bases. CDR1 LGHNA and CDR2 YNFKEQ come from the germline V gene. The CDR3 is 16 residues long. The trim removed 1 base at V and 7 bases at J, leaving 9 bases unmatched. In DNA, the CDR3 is TGTGCCAGCAGCCAAGTGGCTAGCGGGGGGATGGGGGAGCAGTACTTC. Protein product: CASSQVASGGMGEQYF.

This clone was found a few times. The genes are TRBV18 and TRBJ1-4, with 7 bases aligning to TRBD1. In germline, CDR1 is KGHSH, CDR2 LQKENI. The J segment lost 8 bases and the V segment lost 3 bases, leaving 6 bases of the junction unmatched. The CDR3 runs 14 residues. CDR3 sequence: CASSPPGQPEKLFF. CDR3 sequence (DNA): TGTGCCAGCTCACCTCCGGGACAGCCAGAAAAACTGTTTTTT.

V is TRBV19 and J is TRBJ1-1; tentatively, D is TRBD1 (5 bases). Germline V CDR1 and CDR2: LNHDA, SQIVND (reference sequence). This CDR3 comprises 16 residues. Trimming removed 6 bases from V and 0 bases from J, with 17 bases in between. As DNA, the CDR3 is TGTGCCAGTAGGAAAACGACAGACTCCATGAACACTGAAGCTTTCTTT. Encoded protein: CASRKTTDSMNTEAFF. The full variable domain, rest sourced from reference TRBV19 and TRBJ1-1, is DGGITQSPKYLFRKEGQNVTLSCEQNLNHDAMYWYRQDPGQGLRLIYYSQIVNDFQKGDIAEGYSVSREKKESFPLTVTSAQKNPTAFYLCASRKTTDSMNTEAFFGQGTRLTVV.

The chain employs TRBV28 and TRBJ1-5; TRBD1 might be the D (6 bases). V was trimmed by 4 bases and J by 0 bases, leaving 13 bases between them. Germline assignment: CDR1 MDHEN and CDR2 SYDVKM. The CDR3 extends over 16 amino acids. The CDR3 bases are TGTGCCAGCAGTTACAGGGAACCCTATAGCAATCAGCCCCAGCATTTT. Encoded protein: CASSYREPYSNQPQHF.

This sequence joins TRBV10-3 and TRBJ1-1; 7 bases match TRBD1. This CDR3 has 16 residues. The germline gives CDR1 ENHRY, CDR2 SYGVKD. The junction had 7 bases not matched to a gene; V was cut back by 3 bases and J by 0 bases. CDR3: CAISDDRTGMNTEAFF. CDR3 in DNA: TGTGCCATCAGTGACGACAGGACAGGCATGAACACTGAAGCTTTCTTT.

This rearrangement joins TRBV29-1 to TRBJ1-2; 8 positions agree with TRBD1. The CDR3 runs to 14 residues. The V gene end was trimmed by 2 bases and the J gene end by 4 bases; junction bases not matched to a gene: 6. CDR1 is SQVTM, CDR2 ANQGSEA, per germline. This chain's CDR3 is CSVESGGAFYGYTF. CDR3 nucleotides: TGCAGCGTTGAATCAGGGGGCGCCTTCTATGGCTACACCTTC.

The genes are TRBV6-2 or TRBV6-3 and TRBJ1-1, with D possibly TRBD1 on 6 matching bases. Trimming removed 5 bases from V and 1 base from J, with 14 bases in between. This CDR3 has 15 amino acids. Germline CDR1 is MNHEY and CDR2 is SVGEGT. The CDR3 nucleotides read TGTGCCAGCAGTGCCGCCGGGACATCGAACACTGAAGCTTTCTTT. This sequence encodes CASSAAGTSNTEAFF.

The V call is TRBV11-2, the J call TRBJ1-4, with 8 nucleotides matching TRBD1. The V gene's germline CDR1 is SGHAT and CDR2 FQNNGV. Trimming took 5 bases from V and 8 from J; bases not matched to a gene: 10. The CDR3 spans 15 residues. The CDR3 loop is CASSLRDRLGEKLFF. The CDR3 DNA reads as TGTGCCAGCAGCCTCCGGGACAGGTTGGGCGAAAAACTGTTTTTT.

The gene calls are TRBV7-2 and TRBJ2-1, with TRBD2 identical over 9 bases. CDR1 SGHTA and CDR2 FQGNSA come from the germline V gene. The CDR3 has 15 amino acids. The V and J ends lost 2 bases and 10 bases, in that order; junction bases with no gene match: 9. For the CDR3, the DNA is TGTGCCAGCAGCTTAAGACTAGCGGCGCCTATGGAGCAGTTCTTC. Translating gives CASSLRLAAPMEQFF.

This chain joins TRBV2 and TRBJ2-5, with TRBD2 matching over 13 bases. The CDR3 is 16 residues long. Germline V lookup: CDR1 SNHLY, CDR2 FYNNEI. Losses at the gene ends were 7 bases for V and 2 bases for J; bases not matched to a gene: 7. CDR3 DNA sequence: TGTGCCAGCAAATGGGGGACTAGCGGGGCACAAGAGACCCAGTACTTC. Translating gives CASKWGTSGAQETQYF.

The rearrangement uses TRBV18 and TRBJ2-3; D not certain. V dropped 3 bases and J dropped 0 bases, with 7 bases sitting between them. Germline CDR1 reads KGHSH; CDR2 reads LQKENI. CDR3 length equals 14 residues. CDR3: CASSPIASTDTQYF. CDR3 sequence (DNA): TGTGCCAGCTCACCGATAGCTAGCACAGATACGCAGTATTTT.

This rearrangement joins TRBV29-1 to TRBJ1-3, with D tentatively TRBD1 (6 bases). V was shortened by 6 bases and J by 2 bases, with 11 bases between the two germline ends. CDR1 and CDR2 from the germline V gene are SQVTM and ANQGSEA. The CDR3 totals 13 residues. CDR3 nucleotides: TGCAGCGTAGCAACAGGGACTGGAAACACCATATATTTT. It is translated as CSVATGTGNTIYF.

The CDR3 here is CASSEGQRTEAFF. CDR3 DNA sequence: TGTGCCAGTAGTGAGGGACAGCGCACTGAAGCTTTCTTT. The V call is TRBV19, the J call TRBJ1-1; 7 bases fit TRBD1. Germline assignment: CDR1 LNHDA and CDR2 SQIVND (reference sequence). CDR3 length: 13 amino acids. V lost 5 bases to trimming and J lost 4 bases; unmatched junction nucleotides: 4.

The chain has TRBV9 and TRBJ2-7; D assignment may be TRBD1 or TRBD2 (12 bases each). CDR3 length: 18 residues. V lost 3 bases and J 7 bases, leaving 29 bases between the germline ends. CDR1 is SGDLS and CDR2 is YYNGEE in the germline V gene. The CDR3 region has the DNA TGTGCCAGCAGCGCCGGGACAGGGGGCTTCGGACTAGCGGGAGAGCAGTACTTC. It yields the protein CASSAGTGGFGLAGEQYF.

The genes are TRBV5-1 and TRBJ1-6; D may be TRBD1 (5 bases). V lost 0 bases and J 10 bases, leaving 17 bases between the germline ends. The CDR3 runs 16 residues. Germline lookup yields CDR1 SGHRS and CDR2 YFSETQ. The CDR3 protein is CASSLAMSRGGSPLHF. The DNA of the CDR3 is TGCGCCAGCAGCTTGGCCATGTCAAGGGGCGGCTCACCCCTCCACTTT. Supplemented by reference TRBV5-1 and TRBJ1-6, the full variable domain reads KAGVTQTPRYLIKTRGQQVTLSCSPISGHRSVSWYQQTPGQGLQFLFEYFSETQRNKGNFPGRFSGRQFSNSRSEMNVSTLELGDSALYLCASSLAMSRGGSPLHFGNGTRLTVT.

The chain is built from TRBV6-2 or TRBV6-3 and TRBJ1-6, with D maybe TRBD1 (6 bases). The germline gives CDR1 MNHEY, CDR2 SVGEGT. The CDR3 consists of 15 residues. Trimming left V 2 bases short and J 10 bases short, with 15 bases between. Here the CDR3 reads CASSYSRQGISPLHF. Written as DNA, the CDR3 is TGTGCCAGCAGTTACAGTAGGCAGGGGATCTCACCCCTCCACTTT.

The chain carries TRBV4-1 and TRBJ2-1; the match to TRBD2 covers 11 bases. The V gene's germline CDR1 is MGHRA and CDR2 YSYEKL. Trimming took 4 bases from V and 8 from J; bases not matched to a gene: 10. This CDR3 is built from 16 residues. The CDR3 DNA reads TGCGCCAGCAGCCTAATCACTAGCGGGAGTTCCGATGAGCAGTTCTTC. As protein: CASSLITSGSSDEQFF.

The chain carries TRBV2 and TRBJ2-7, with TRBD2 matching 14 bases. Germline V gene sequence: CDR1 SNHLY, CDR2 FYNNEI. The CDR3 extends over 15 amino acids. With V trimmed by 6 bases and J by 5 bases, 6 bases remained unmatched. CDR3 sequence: CASRGTSGSSHEQYF. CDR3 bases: TGTGCCAGCAGGGGGACTAGCGGGAGTTCCCACGAGCAGTACTTC.